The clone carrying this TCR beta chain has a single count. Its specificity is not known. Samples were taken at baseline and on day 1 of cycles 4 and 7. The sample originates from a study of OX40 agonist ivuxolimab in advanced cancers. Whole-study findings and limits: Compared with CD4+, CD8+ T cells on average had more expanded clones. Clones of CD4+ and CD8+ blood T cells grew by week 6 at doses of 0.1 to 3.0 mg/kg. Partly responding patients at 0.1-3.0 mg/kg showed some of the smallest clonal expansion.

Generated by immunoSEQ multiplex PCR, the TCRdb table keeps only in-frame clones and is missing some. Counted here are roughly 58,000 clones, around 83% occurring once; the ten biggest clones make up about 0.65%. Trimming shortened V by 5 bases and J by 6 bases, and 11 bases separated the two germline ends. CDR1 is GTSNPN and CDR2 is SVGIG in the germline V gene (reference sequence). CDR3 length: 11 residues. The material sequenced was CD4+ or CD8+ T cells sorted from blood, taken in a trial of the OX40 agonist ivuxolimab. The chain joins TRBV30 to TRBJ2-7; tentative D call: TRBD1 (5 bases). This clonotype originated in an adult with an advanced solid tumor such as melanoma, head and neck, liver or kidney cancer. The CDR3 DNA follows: TGTGCCTGGGCAGGGTTTTCCGAGCAGTACTTC. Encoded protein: CAWAGFSEQYF.